This T cell receptor beta chain was observed in a study of T cell responses to AZD1222 COVID-19 vaccine. Trimming shortened V by 7 bases and J by 2 bases, and 15 bases separated the two germline ends. This CDR3 spans 15 amino acids. The germline V gene encodes CDR1 SGHTA and CDR2 FQGTGA. Assay used: immunoSEQ multiplex PCR; TCRdb lists only in-frame clones, some missing. Among some 200,000 clones, 90% to 95% were seen once, and the ten largest hold around 3%. The chain employs TRBV7-3 and TRBJ2-4; D may be TRBD2 (5 bases). The TCR originated in an adult who received the AZD1222 COVID-19 vaccine. The specimen was peripheral blood, collected 28 days after the second AZD1222 dose. Here the CDR3 reads CASTFPRGPKNIQYF. In nucleotides, the CDR3 is TGTGCCAGCACCTTCCCCAGAGGGCCCAAAAACATTCAGTACTTC.